This T cell receptor (beta chain) was sequenced in a study of graft-versus-host responses after intestinal transplantation (dated by TCRdb to 2020 to 2023). Background for the entire study: The transplants that recipients received were multivisceral, liver-intestinal, or isolated intestinal. Every recipient was given anti-thymocyte globulin induction, then maintenance tacrolimus and steroids for roughly three years. A peak of at least 4% donor T cells among recipient peripheral blood mononuclear cells was the definition used for donor T cell macrochimerism. Rather than being sequenced by the commercial service, samples from a few later patients were sequenced in-house on an Illumina MiSeq and processed with MiXCR. After intestinal transplantation, graft-versus-host and host-versus-graft alloreactive T cell clones in the graft, circulation and bone marrow were tracked using bulk TCR-beta CDR3 sequencing. The cohort enrolled under 25 intestinal transplant recipients including one retransplant, and a few patients lacking pretransplant specimens were excluded. To identify alloreactive clones, pre-transplant mixed lymphocyte reaction products were sequenced and then compared with unstimulated pre-transplant donor and recipient T cells. The study at large found these results: The conclusions were limited by the relatively low number and heterogeneity of the intestinal transplant patients. GvH clones were detected in recipient bone marrow, and some appeared earlier in ileal mucosa or blood, consistent with an intestinal mucosal origin. Peak levels of circulating GvH clones were associated with declines in HvG clones early after transplant. High GvH to HvG T cell clonal ratios were observed in the allografts of patients with donor T cell macrochimerism.

CDR1 and CDR2, per the germline V gene (reference sequence), are SGHNT and YYREEE. Relative to germline, V is 4 bases shorter and J is 2 bases shorter, with 13 bases between their ends. From the cysteine through the phenylalanine, the CDR3 covers 14 amino acids. Just CDR3 DNA is preserved here, 42 bases in frame from base 1. This clone was observed a handful of times. There is no known antigen for this receptor. Per-nucleotide qualities are absent, and no much larger clonotype sits a single base away. Blood samples were collected up to 4 times in the first month after transplant and then at least monthly when available. The library was generated by the immunoSEQ multiplex PCR assay. High-throughput TCR-beta CDR3 sequencing of genomic DNA from most patients was performed by Adaptive Biotechnologies. Processing in the source paper ran as follows. TCR sequencing data were retrieved from Adaptive's ImmunoSEQ software for around 19 patients, whereas three other patients were processed with MiXCR and VDJtools. Because the origin of CDR3 nucleotide sequences shared between donor and recipient could not be assigned, those sequences were removed. To count as alloreactive, a clone needed at least 2-fold expansion over unstimulated cells and a minimum CFSE-low frequency of 0.002% (template counts) or 0.001% (read counts). Clones were considered mappable if detected in sequenced pre-transplant spleen, lymph node, or MLR CFSE-low populations of the donor or recipient. Cumulative frequency of alloreactive clones was calculated as a percentage of all sequences weighted by copy number. Sourced from immuneACCESS, this table was stored by TCRdb with only in-frame sequences that have V and J called. A share of the clones is absent; for the studies checked, an unresolved V gene accounts for under half, and the remainder has no known explanation. The V and J calls and the clone size are those of that table, but D and trimming were determined from the DNA. Across this sample there are about 97,000 clones, with more than 80% seen only once. The ten biggest clones cover about 16% of the sample.

This specimen was PBMCs, taken roughly 410 days after intestinal transplant. The source of this sequence is a human patient who received an intestinal transplant, so some T cells may come from the graft donor. The chain links TRBV5-4 with TRBJ2-7; the D gene is perhaps TRBD1, from 6 matching bases. The CDR3 protein is CASSPTGPTYEQYF. The sequence in DNA is TGTGCCAGCAGCCCCACAGGGCCAACCTACGAGCAGTACTTC.